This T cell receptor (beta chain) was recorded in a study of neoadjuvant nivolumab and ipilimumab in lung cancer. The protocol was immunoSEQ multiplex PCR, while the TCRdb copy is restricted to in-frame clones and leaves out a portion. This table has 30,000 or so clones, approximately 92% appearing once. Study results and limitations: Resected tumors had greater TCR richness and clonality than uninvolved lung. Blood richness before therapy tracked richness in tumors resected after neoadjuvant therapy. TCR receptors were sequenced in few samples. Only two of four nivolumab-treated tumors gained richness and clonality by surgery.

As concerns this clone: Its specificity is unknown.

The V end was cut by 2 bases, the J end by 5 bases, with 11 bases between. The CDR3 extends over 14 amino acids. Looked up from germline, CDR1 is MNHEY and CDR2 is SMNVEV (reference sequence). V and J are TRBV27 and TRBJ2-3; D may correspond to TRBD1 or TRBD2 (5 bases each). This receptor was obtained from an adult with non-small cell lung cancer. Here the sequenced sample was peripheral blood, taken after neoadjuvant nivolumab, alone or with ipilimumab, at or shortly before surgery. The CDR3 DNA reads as TGTGCCAGCAGTTTAAAGGGACGAGGAGATACGCAGTATTTT. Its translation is CASSLKGRGDTQYF.